Each of the 12 T cell receptor beta chains below was sequenced from the same sample in a study of blood T cell repertoires in COVID-19. TCRdb's copy holds only in-frame clones and misses some; the assay was immunoSEQ multiplex PCR. The sample carries around 300,000 clones, about 83% recorded once. Sequenced input: PBMCs or T cells enriched from blood (not recorded which). Every receptor here comes from a woman between 40 and 55 years old who had recovered from COVID-19.

V usage is TRBV6-2 or TRBV6-3 and J usage is TRBJ2-7, with 10 bases aligning to TRBD2. Germline loops: CDR1 MNHEY, CDR2 SVGEGT. The junction had 3 bases not matched to a gene; V was cut back by 6 bases and J by 4 bases. The CDR3 is made up of 13 amino acids. The CDR3 loop is CASSRTSGYEQYF. The CDR3 DNA reads as TGTGCCAGCAGCCGGACTAGCGGTTACGAGCAGTACTTC.

This sequence joins TRBV5-6 and TRBJ2-5; 10 bases are shared with TRBD2. The V and J ends lost 0 bases and 2 bases, in that order; junction bases with no gene match: 4. This CDR3 comprises 16 residues. From germline, CDR1 is SGHDT and CDR2 YYEEEE. The CDR3 DNA reads as TGTGCCAGCAGCTTGGCGGGACTAGCGAGGCAAGAGACCCAGTACTTC. It yields the protein CASSLAGLARQETQYF.

The genes are TRBV15 and TRBJ2-2; D is undetermined. The CDR3 consists of 12 residues. CDR1 and CDR2 (germline): LNHNV, YYDKDF (reference sequence). V was clipped by 0 bases and J by 9 bases, with 5 bases between them. CDR3 residues: CATSRDLRELFF. CDR3 in DNA: TGTGCCACCAGCAGAGATTTAAGGGAGCTGTTTTTT.

The chain links TRBV11-2 to TRBJ1-2; the D gene is possibly TRBD1 (5 bases). This CDR3 has 15 amino acids. Looked up from germline, CDR1 is SGHAT and CDR2 is FQNNGV. V lost 5 bases and J 0 bases, leaving 13 bases between the germline ends. The CDR3: CASSRSDRANYGYTF. Here the CDR3 DNA reads TGTGCCAGCAGCCGATCCGACAGAGCTAACTATGGCTACACCTTC.

The chain links TRBV2 to TRBJ1-3; D gene unclear. CDR3 length: 15 residues. The V and J ends lost 7 bases and 0 bases respectively, with 13 bases between them. Germline-derived CDR1 and CDR2 are SNHLY and FYNNEI. The CDR3, as DNA: TGTGCCAGCAAAAACGGCGCGGGCTCTGGAAACACCATATATTTT. Translated: CASKNGAGSGNTIYF.

The CDR3 loop reads CASRDRATDTQYF. CDR3 in DNA: TGTGCCAGCCGGGACAGAGCCACAGATACGCAGTATTTT. This chain connects TRBV27 to TRBJ2-3; 7 bases line up with TRBD1. The CDR3 has 13 amino acids. CDR1 is MNHEY and CDR2 is SMNVEV in the germline V gene (reference sequence). V shed 8 bases, J shed 2 bases, and the junction held 4 bases outside the gene matches.

This chain joins TRBV10-1 and TRBJ1-1; 9 positions agree with TRBD1. Germline V CDR1 and CDR2: WNHNN, SYGVQD (reference sequence). The trim removed 6 bases at V and 5 bases at J, leaving 4 bases unmatched. The CDR3 is made up of 13 amino acids. CDR3 coding DNA: TGCGCCAGCAGCAGGGACAGGGTGACTGAAGCTTTCTTT. Translating gives CASSRDRVTEAFF.

The rearrangement links TRBV28 to TRBJ2-5; TRBD2 matches 7 bases. The J segment lost 1 base and the V segment lost 2 bases, leaving 7 bases of the junction unmatched. This CDR3 has 16 residues. Germline V gene lookup returns CDR1 MDHEN and CDR2 SYDVKM. CDR3 sequence reads: CASSLLAAPTQETQYF. CDR3 coding DNA: TGTGCCAGCAGTTTACTAGCGGCCCCCACCCAAGAGACCCAGTACTTC.

This clone was seen once. The chain is built from TRBV7-2 and TRBJ1-3; TRBD1 might be the D (6 bases). Trimming removed 5 bases at V and 1 base at J, with 15 bases between. Per germline, CDR1 SGHTA and CDR2 FQGNSA. The CDR3 has 16 amino acids. In nucleotides, the CDR3 is TGTGCCAGCAGCAGAAAGGGGGAAGCGTCTGGAAACACCATATATTTT. Amino acid sequence: CASSRKGEASGNTIYF.

The V call is TRBV7-9, the J call TRBJ2-6, with TRBD1 matching 7 bases. Germline V gives CDR1 SEHNR, CDR2 FQNEAQ (reference sequence). The CDR3 consists of 18 residues. J lost 0 bases, V lost 5 bases, and 10 bases had no gene match. CDR3 in DNA: TGTGCCAGCAGCGCATCACAGGGGCTCCCCTCTGGGGCCAACGTCCTGACTTTC. Translated: CASSASQGLPSGANVLTF.

This clone was seen only once. The gene calls are TRBV30 and TRBJ2-3; 8 bases map to TRBD2. V dropped 3 bases and J dropped 5; count of bases not matched to a gene: 16. This CDR3 spans 17 amino acids. Germline V lookup: CDR1 GTSNPN, CDR2 SVGIG (reference sequence). CDR3: CAWSLSPSSGRGDTQYF. DNA for the CDR3: TGTGCCTGGAGCCTCTCCCCCTCGAGCGGGAGAGGAGATACGCAGTATTTT.

This clone was seen just once. This rearrangement joins TRBV6-2 or TRBV6-3 to TRBJ2-7; the D gene is possibly TRBD1 (5 bases). Germline V lookup: CDR1 MNHEY, CDR2 SVGEGT. Trimming shortened V by 5 bases and J by 0 bases, and 23 bases separated the two germline ends. This CDR3 contains 18 residues. CDR3 nucleotides: TGTGCCAGCAGTGACCCCTCCCAGGGCCCTCGGCACTCCTACGAGCAGTACTTC. Translated: CASSDPSQGPRHSYEQYF.